This entry concerns a single T cell receptor (beta chain). Its target is unknown. PCR involved 60 Vbeta and 13 Jbeta primers. Assay used: immunoSEQ multiplex PCR; TCRdb lists only in-frame clones, some missing. The repertoire consists of under 50,000 clones, with about 85% occurring once and the leading ten covering around 8%. This specimen belongs to a study of cytomegalovirus exposure and HLA in healthy donors. Study results and caveats: Roughly even sequencing depth across donors was the assumption behind the presence/absence analyses. Cytomegalovirus status was reportedly diagnosed by the classifier with high specificity and sensitivity.

The clonotype originates from a woman aged 35 to 49 in good health and CMV-seropositive. The sequenced sample was PBMCs.

CDR3 amino acids: CASSLTNTGELFF. The DNA for the CDR3 is TGTGCCAGCAGCTTAACTAACACCGGGGAGCTGTTTTTT. The chain uses TRBV11-2 and TRBJ2-2; D call uncertain. Trimming removed 2 bases from V and 2 bases from J, with 3 bases in between. Germline lookup yields CDR1 SGHAT and CDR2 FQNNGV. The CDR3 runs 13 residues.